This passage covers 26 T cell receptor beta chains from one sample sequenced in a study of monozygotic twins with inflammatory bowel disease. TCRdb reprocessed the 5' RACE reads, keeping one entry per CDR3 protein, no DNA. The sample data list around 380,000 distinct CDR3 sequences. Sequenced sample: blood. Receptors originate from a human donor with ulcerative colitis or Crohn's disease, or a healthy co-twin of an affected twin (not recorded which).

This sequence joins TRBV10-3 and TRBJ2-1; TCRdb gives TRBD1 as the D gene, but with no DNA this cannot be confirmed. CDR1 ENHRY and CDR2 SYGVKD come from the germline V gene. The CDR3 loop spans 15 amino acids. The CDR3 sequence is CAISKGTGHYNEQFF.

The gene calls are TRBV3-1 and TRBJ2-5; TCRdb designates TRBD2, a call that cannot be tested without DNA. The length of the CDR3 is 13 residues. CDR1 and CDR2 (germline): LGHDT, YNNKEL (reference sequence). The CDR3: CASSHARGETQYF.

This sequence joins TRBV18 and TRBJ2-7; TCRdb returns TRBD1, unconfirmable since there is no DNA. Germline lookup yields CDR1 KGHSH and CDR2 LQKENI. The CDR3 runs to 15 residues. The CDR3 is CASSPRQGKGYEQYF.

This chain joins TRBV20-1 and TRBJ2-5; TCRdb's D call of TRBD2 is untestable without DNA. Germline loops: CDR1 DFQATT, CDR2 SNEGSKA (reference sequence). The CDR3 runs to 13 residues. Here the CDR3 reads CSAGLAGEETQYF.

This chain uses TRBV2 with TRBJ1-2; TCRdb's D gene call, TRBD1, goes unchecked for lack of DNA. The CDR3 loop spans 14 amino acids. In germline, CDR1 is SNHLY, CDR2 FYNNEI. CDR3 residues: CASNAGTEAYGYTF.

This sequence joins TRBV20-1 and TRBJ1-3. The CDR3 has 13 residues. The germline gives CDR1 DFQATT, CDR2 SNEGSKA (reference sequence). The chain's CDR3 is CSARTDPGNTIYF.

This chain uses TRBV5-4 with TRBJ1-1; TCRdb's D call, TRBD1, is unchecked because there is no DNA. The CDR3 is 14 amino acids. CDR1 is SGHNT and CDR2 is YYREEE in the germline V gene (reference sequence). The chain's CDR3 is CASSGGTGDTEAFF.

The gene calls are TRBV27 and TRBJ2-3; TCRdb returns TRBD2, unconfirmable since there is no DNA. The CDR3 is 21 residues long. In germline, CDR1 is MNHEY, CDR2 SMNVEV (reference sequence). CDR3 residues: CASSPSGRAFPRVLSTDTQYF.

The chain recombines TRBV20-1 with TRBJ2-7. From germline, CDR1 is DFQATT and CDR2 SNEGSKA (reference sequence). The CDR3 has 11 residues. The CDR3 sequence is CSARDFGEQYF.

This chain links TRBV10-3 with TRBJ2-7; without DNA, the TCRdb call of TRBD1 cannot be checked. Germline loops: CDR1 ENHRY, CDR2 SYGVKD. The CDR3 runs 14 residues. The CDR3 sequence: CAISSTETAYEQYF.

The CDR3 region is CASSQLLAGQETQYF. J is TRBJ2-5 and V is TRBV14; checking the TCRdb D call of TRBD2 is not possible without DNA. CDR3 length: 15 residues. Germline lookup yields CDR1 SGHDN and CDR2 FVKESK.

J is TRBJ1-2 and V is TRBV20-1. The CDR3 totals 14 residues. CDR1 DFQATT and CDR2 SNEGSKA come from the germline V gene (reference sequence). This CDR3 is CSARAPGEGYGYTF.

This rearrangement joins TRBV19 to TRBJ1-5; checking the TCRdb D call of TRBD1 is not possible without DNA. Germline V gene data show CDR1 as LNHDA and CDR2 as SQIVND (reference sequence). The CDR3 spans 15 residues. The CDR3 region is CASSIPGQLNQPQHF.

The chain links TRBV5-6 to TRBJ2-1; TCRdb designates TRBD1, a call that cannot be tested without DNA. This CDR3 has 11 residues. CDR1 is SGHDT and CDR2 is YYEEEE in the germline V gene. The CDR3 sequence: CASNKGSEQFF.

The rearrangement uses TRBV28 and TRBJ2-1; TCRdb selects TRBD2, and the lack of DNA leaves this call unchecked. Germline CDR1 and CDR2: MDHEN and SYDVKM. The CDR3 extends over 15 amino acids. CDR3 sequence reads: CASSEGGEGYNEQFF. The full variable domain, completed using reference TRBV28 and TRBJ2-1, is DVKVTQSSRYLVKRTGEKVFLECVQDMDHENMFWYRQDPGLGLRLIYFSYDVKMKEKGDIPEGYSVSREKKERFSLILESASTNQTSMYLCASSEGGEGYNEQFFGPGTRLTVL.

CDR3 protein: CASSRDRIGNTEAFF. The V call is TRBV2, the J call TRBJ1-1; the TCRdb D gene call, TRBD1, has no DNA to confirm it. The germline V gene has CDR1 SNHLY and CDR2 FYNNEI. This CDR3 spans 15 amino acids.

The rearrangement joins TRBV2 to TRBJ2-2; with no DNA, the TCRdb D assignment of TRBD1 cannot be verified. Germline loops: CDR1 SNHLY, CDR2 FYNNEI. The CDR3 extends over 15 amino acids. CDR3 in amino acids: CASSPQGLGTGELFF.

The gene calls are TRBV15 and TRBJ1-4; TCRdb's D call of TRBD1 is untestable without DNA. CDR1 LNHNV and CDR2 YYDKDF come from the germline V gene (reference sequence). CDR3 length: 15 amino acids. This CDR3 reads CATSRDPQGNEKLFF.

This chain's CDR3 is CSARWLAASTDTQYF. The chain joins TRBV20-1 to TRBJ2-3; TCRdb indicates TRBD2, and absent DNA this call remains unverified. CDR1 is DFQATT, CDR2 SNEGSKA, per germline (reference sequence). There are 15 residues in the CDR3.

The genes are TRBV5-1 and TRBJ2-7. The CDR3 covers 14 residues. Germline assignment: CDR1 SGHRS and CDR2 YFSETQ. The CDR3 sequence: CASSLGPTVEQWYF.

CDR3 loop: CSVTKGEKLFF. The chain combines TRBV29-1 with TRBJ1-4. Germline V lookup: CDR1 SQVTM, CDR2 ANQGSEA. This CDR3 comprises 11 residues. The full variable domain, in which reference TRBV29-1 and TRBJ1-4 provide the parts outside the CDR3, is SAVISQKPSRDICQRGTSLTIQCQVDSQVTMMFWYRQQPGQSLTLIATANQGSEATYESGFVIDKFPISRPNLTFSTLTVSNMSPEDSSIYLCSVTKGEKLFFGSGTQLSVL.

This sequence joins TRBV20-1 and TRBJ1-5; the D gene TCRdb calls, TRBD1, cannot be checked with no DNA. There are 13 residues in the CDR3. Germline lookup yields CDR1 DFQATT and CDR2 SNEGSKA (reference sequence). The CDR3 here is CSASKAGDQPQHF.

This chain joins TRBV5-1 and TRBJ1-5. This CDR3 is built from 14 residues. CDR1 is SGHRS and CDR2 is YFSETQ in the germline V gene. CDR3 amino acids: CASSLGPQLQPQHF.

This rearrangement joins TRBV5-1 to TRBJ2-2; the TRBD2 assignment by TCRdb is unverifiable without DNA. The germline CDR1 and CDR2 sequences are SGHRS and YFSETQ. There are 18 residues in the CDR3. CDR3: CASSLGQGLAGITGELFF.

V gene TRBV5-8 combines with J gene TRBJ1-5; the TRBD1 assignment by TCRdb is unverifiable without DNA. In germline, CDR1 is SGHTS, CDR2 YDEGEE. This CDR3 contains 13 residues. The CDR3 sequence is CASSSAGGWPQHF.

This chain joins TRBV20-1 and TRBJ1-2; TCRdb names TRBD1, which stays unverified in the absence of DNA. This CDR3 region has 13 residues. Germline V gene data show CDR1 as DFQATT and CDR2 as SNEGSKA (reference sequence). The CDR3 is CSARHPGVYGYTF.